Included here is one T cell receptor (beta chain) sequence, with context. The antigen is not known. Sequenced by immunoSEQ multiplex PCR; TCRdb stores in-frame clones only, minus some. Altogether under 7,000 clones are present, less than 70% being singletons, with the ten largest covering approximately 40%. The entry originates in a study of CD8 T cell repertoires and HIV-1 epitope variants. Study-level background: Separate from the cultures, 1M uncultured T cells served as baseline.

Whole-study results and caveats: No clonotypes responded to the TAALDMSHF plasma variant; 4 or 5 recognized KF9, one HW9. Roughly nine antigen-specific TCR beta clonotypes were found; more than five seemed cross-reactive to variants.

J was trimmed by 4 bases and V by 9 bases; bases with no gene match: 5. The CDR3 is made up of 12 amino acids. Germline V lookup: CDR1 SGHRS, CDR2 YFSETQ. The rearrangement uses TRBV5-1 and TRBJ1-1; 8 bases agree with TRBD1. This TCR was sampled from a male donor with HIV. Sequenced: cultured CD8+ T cells derived from PBMCs. In DNA, the CDR3 is TGCGCCACCTGGACAGGGCCCACTGAAGCTTTCTTT. Residues: CATWTGPTEAFF.